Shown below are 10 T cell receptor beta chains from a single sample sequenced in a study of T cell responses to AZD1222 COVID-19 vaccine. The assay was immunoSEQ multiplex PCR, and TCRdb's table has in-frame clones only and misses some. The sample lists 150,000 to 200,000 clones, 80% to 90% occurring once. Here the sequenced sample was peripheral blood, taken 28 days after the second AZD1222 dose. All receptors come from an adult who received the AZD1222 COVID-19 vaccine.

For the CDR3, the DNA is TGTGCCAGCAGCCTTCCGACAGGGCATGAGCAGTTCTTC. Amino acid sequence: CASSLPTGHEQFF. The chain couples TRBV7-9 to TRBJ2-1; 7 bases align to TRBD1. This CDR3 has 13 amino acids. From germline, CDR1 is SEHNR and CDR2 FQNEAQ (reference sequence). After removal of 5 bases from V and 8 bases from J, the junction contained 6 bases not matched to a gene.

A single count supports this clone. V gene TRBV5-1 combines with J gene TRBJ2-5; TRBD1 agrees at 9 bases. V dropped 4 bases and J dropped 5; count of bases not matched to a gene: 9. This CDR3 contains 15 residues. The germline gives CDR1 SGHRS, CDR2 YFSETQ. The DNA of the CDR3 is TGCGCCAGCAGCCCGCCACAGGGGGCTGAGGAGACCCAGTACTTC. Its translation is CASSPPQGAEETQYF.

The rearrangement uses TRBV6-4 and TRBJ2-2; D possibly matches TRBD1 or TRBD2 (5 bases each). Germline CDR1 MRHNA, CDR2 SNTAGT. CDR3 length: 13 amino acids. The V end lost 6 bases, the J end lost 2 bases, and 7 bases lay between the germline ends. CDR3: CASSGDNTGELFF. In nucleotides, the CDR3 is TGTGCCAGCAGCGGGGACAACACCGGGGAGCTGTTTTTT.

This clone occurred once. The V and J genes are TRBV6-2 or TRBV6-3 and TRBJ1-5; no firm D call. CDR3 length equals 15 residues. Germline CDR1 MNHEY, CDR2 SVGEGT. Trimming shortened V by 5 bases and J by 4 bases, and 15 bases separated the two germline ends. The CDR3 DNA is TGTGCCAGCAGTAACCCTGGACGTTGGAATCAGCCCCAGCATTTT. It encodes CASSNPGRWNQPQHF.

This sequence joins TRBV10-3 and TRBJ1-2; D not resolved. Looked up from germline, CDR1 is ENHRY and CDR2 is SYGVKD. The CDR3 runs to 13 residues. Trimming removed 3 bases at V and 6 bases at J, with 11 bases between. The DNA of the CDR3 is TGTGCCATCAGTGAACAGAATCGGGATGGCTACACCTTC. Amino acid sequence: CAISEQNRDGYTF.

DNA for the CDR3: TGTGCCAGCAGCTCCCCTCTAGCGGGGGGGCACCATGAGCAGTTCTTC. Translation: CASSSPLAGGHHEQFF. The V and J genes are TRBV5-4 and TRBJ2-1, with TRBD2 identical over 12 bases. The germline V gene has CDR1 SGHNT and CDR2 YYREEE (reference sequence). This CDR3 has 16 residues. V trimming: 3 bases; J trimming: 8 bases; junction bases outside the gene matches: 9.

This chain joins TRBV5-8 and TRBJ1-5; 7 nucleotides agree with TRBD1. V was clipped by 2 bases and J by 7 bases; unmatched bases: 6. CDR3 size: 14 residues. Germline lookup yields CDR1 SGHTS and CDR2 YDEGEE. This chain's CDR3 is CASSLWTGAQPQHF. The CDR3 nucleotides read TGTGCCAGCAGCTTATGGACAGGAGCCCAGCCCCAGCATTTT.

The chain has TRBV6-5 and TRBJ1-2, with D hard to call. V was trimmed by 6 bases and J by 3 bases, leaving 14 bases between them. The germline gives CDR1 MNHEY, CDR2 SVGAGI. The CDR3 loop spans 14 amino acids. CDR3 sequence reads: CASRQDLFDYGYTF. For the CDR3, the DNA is TGTGCCAGCAGGCAGGATTTGTTTGACTATGGCTACACCTTC.

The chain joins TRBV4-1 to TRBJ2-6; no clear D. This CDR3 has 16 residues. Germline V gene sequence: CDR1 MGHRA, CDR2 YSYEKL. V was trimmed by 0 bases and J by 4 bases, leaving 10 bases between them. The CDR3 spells CASSQEFQSGANVLTF. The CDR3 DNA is TGCGCCAGCAGCCAAGAGTTCCAGTCGGGGGCCAACGTCCTGACTTTC.

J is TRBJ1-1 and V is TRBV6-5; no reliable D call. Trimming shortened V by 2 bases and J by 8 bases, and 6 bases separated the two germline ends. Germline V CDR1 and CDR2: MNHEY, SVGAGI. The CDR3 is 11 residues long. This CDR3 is CASSYIGEAFF. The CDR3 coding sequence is TGTGCCAGCAGTTACATCGGCGAAGCTTTCTTT.